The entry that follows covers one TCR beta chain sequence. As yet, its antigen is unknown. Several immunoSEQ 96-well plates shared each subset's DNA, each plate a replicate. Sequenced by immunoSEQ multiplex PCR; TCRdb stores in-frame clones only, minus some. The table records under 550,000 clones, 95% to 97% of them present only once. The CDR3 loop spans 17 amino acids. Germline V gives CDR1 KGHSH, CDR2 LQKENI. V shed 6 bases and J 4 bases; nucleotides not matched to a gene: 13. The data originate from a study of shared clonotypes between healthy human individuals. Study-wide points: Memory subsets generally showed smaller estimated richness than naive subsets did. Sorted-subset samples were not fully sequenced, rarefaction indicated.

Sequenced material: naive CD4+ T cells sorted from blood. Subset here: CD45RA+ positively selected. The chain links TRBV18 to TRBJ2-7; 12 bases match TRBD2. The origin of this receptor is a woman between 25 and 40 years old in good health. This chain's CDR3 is CASSLLGSTSGRYEQYF. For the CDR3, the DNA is TGTGCCAGCTCGCTGCTCGGATCGACTAGCGGGAGATACGAGCAGTACTTC.